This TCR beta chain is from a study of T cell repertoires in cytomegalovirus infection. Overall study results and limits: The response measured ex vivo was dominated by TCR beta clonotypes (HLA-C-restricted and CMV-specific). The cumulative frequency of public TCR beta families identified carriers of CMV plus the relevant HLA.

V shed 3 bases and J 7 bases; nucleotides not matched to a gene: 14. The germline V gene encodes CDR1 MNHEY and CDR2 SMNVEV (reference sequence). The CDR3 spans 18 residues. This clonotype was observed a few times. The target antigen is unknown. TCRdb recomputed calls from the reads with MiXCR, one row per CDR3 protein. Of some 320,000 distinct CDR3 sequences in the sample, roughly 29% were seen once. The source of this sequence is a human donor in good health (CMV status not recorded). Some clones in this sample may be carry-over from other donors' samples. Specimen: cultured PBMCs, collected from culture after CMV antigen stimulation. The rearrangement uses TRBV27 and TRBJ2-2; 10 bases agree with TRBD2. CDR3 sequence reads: CASSLIGVLAGRSGELFF. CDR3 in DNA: TGTGCCAGCAGTTTGATCGGGGTACTAGCGGGGCGGAGCGGGGAGCTGTTTTTT.